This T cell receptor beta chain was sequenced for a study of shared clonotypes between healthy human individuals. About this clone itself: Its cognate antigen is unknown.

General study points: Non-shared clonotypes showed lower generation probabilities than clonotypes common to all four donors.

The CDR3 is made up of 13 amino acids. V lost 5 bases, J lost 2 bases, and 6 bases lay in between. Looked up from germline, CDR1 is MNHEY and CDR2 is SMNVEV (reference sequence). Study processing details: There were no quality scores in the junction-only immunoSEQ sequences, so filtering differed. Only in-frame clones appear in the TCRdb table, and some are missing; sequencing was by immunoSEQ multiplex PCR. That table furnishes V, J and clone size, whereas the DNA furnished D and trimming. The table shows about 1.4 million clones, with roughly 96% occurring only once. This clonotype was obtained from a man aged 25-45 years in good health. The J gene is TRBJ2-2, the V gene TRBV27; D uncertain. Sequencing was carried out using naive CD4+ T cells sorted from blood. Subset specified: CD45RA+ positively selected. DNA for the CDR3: TGTGCCAGCAGTAGGATTAACACCGGGGAGCTGTTTTTT. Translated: CASSRINTGELFF.